This TCR beta chain came from a study of cytomegalovirus exposure and HLA in healthy donors. Study observations and caveats: High sensitivity and specificity were reportedly achieved when the classifier diagnosed cytomegalovirus status.

Only a few counts were recorded for this clone. Its antigen is undetermined. The PCR had 60 Vbeta and 13 Jbeta primers. Clones were sequenced by immunoSEQ multiplex PCR, and TCRdb holds only the in-frame ones, with some missing. The sample holds more than 95,000 clones, 80% seen once. The CDR3 runs 13 residues. CDR1 and CDR2 from the germline V gene are SGHNT and YYREEE (reference sequence). V lost 5 bases and J 2 bases, leaving 10 bases between the germline ends. V usage is TRBV5-4 and J usage is TRBJ2-5; tentatively, D is TRBD1 (6 bases). Sequencing was performed on PBMCs. The origin of this receptor is a female donor in good health and CMV-seronegative. The CDR3 nucleotides read TGTGCCAGCAGGAGGACAGCTCAAGAGACCCAGTACTTC. This sequence encodes CASRRTAQETQYF.